Sequencing of this T cell receptor (beta chain) was carried out in a study of shared T cell receptors in the human thymus listed by TCRdb under 2021. Looking at the study overall: The study investigated the way shared, self-reactive T-cell receptor alpha chains are produced in the human thymus.

This clone has only one observation. Its target antigen remains unknown. There are no base qualities to consult, and no much larger clone falls within one base. The receptor library was made with the immunoSEQ multiplex PCR assay. The table was pulled from immuneACCESS by TCRdb, which kept in-frame rearrangements only. Such tables lose some clones; where checked, under half of the loss comes from unresolved V genes, and the rest has no known cause. A total of 720,000 or so clones appear in this sample, approximately 85% of them only once. Jointly, the top ten make up about 0.0098% of the sample. This same sample was also taken into another study, of human thymus T cells. According to the second study: Immunologically healthy infants undergoing open corrective cardiac surgery for congenital heart defects in Finland were used as donors. Thymus tissue was collected as surgical resects that were removed during corrective cardiac surgery. Usage of V and J gene segments appeared to be biased in both the thymic and the peripheral blood repertoires. According to the related research, thymic TCR repertoires were highly overlapping among unrelated individuals. The study described the TCR alpha and beta repertoires in about 8 infant thymus samples and a few matching peripheral blood samples. Donor ages ranging from about 6 to 244 days were recorded, and several male and a couple of female infants were included in the cohort. Thymocytes were mechanically released from the tissue and were stored as pellets of roughly 9.5-30 million cells at -70 degrees C. A QIAsymphony instrument was used to extract genomic DNA from the frozen cell pellets. TCRB and TCRAD loci were amplified from a standardized quantity of quality-controlled genomic DNA using the immunoSEQ multiplex PCR assay. The amplicons covered the V(D)J region and were long enough to include the CDR3 and to identify the V and J genes. The amplicons were sequenced on an Illumina platform via the commercial immunoSEQ service. Primer bias and sequencing errors were corrected using previously described methods, and TCRAD and TCRB definitions followed the IMGT database. Analysis of the repertoires was done with immunoSEQ Analyzer 3.0 and VDJTools and included basic statistics, V/J segment usage, diversity estimates, rarefaction and pairwise overlap. To estimate diversity, the Chao1, ChaoE, Efron-Thisted, Shannon and inverse Simpson indices were applied, and diversity was also estimated on datasets down-sampled to the smallest sample. For repertoire overlap, CDR3 nucleotide sequence, V gene and J gene had to match strictly, and clustering was done by Jaccard-based multidimensional scaling. On average, thymus samples yielded around 850,000 unique TCRB clonotypes, whereas blood samples yielded about 84,000.

The TCR was taken from a girl less than two years old with a congenital heart defect. Donor details come from another sample of the same person, matched by shared clones. Sequencing used thymocytes.

The DNA sequence is as follows: TGTGCCAGCAGCTACAACGGGGTGGATCAGCCCCAGCATTTT. Translated, this is CASSYNGVDQPQHF. This chain joins TRBV11-2 to TRBJ1-5; the D segment cannot be called with confidence. V is pared back by 4 bases and J by 5 bases, with 12 bases lying between the germline termini. The germline V gene gives CDR1 as SGHAT and CDR2 as FQNNGV. The CDR3 goes from the cysteine to the phenylalanine over 14 residues. Kept here is only the CDR3 DNA, which spans 42 bases and is read in frame from base 1.